The sequence of this TCR beta chain was determined in a study of cytotoxic CD8 clonotypes in ibrutinib-treated CLL. For the study at large: Partial responses totalled about 25 and complete responses 2; after median approximately 62 months, approximately 15 remained remitted and around twelve progressed. With a range of 6 to 36, the median treatment time before response samples were taken was roughly 12 months. Whole-study results and caveats: Progressing and sustained-remission patients had different sampling times. Under treatment, the uncommon public clonotypes either contracted or remained stable.

Remarks on this clone: Its antigen is as yet unknown.

The assay was immunoSEQ multiplex PCR, and TCRdb's table has in-frame clones only and misses some. The data hold tens of thousands of clones, with around 60% observed a single time. This CDR3 is 15 amino acids long. V shed 2 bases, J shed 6 bases, and the junction held 3 bases outside the gene matches. Per germline, CDR1 SGHVS and CDR2 FNYEAQ. Specimen: PBMCs, collected after 24 months of ibrutinib treatment. The receptor's source is a human donor with chronic lymphocytic leukemia. V and J are TRBV7-6 and TRBJ2-1; 11 bases match TRBD2. The CDR3 is CASSLSSGRSNEQFF. The CDR3 DNA follows: TGTGCCAGCAGCTTATCTAGCGGGAGGTCCAATGAGCAGTTCTTC.